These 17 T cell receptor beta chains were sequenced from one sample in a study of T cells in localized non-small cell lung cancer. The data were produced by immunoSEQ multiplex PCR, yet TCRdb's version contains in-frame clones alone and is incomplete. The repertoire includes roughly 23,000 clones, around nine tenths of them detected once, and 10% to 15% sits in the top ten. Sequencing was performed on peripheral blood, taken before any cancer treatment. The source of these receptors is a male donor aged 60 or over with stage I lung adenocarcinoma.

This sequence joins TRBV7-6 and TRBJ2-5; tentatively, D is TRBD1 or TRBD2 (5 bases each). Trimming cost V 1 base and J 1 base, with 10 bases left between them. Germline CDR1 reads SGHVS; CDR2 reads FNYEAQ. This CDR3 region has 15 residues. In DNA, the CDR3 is TGTGCCAGCAGCTTAGAGCTCGGGGCCCAAGAGACCCAGTACTTC. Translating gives CASSLELGAQETQYF.

This CDR3 is CASRRVQGGHEKLFF. CDR3 DNA sequence: TGTGCCAGCAGGAGGGTTCAGGGGGGTCATGAAAAACTGTTTTTT. The chain joins TRBV6-5 to TRBJ1-4; 7 nucleotides agree with TRBD1. The CDR3 covers 15 residues. The germline V gene encodes CDR1 MNHEY and CDR2 SVGAGI. With 6 bases clipped from V and 6 bases from J, the junction kept 10 bases outside the gene matches.

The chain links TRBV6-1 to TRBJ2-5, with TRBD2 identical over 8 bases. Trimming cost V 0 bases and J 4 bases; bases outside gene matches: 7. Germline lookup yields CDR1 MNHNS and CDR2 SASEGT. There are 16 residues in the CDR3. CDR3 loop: CASSEAQNGGVETQYF. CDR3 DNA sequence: TGTGCCAGCAGTGAAGCGCAGAACGGGGGGGTAGAGACCCAGTACTTC.

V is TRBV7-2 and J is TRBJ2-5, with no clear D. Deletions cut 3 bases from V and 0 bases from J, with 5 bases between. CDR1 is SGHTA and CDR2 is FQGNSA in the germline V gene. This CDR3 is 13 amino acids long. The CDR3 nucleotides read TGTGCCAGCAGCTTTCAAGACCAAGAGACCCAGTACTTC. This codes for CASSFQDQETQYF. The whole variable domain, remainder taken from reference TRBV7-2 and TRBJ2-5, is GAGVSQSPSNKVTEKGKDVELRCDPISGHTALYWYRQSLGQGLEFLIYFQGNSAPDKSGLPSDRFSAERTGGSVSTLTIQRTQQEDSAVYLCASSFQDQETQYFGPGTRLLVL.

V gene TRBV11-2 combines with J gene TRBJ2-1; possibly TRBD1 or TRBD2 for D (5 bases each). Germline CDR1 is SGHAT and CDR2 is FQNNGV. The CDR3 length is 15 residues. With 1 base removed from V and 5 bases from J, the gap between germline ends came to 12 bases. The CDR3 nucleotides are TGTGCCAGCAGCTTAGTGGGACCGCCTAACAATGAGCAGTTCTTC. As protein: CASSLVGPPNNEQFF.

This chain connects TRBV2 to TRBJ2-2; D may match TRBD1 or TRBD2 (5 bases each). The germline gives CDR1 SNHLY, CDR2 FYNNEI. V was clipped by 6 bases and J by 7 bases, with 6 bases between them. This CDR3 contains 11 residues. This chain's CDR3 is CASRGDGELFF. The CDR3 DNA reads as TGTGCCAGCAGGGGGGACGGGGAGCTGTTTTTT. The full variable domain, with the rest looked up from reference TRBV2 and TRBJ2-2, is EPEVTQTPSHQVTQMGQEVILRCVPISNHLYFYWYRQILGQKVEFLVSFYNNEISEKSEIFDDQFSVERPDGSNFTLKIRSTKLEDSAMYFCASRGDGELFFGEGSRLTVL.

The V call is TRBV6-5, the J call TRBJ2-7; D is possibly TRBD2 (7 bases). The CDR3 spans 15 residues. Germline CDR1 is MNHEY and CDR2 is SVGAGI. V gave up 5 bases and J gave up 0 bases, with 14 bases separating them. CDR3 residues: CASSTRGAGSYEQYF. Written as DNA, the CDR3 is TGTGCCAGCAGTACCCGGGGGGCCGGCTCCTACGAGCAGTACTTC.

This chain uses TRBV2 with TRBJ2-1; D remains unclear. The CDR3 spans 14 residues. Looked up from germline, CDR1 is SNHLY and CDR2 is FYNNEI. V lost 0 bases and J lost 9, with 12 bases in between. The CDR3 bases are TGTGCCAGCAGTGAAGCGTGGCAACAAGGTGAGCAGTTCTTC. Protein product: CASSEAWQQGEQFF.

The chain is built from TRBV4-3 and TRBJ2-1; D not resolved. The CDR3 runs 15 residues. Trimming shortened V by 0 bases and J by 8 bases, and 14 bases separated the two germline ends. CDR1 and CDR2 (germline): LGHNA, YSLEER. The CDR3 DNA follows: TGCGCCAGCAGCCAAGATAGAATAGCAGGTCATGAGCAGTTCTTC. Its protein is CASSQDRIAGHEQFF.

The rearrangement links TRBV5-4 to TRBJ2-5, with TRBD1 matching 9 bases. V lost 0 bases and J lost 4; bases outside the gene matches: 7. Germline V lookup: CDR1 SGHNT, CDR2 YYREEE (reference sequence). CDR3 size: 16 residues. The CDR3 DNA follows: TGTGCCAGCAGCTTGGAGGGACAGGGAGCAAGAGAGACCCAGTACTTC. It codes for CASSLEGQGARETQYF.

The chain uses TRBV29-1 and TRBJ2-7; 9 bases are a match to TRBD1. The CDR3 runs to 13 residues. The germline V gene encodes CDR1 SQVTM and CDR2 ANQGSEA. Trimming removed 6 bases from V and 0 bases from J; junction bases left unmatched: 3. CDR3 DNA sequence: TGCAGCGTGGAGACAGGGGGCTCCTACGAGCAGTACTTC. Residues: CSVETGGSYEQYF.

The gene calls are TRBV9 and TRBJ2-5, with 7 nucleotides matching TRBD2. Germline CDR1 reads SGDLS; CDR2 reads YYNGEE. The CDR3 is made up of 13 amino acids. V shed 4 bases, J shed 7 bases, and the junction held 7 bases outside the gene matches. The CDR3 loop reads CASSPWEGGTQYF. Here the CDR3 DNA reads TGTGCCAGCAGCCCCTGGGAGGGAGGGACCCAGTACTTC.

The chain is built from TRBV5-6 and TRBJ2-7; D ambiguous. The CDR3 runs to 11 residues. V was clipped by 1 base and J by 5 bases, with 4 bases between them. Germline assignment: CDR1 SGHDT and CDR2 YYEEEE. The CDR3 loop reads CASSLNDEQYF. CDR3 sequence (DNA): TGTGCCAGCAGCTTGAATGACGAGCAGTACTTC.

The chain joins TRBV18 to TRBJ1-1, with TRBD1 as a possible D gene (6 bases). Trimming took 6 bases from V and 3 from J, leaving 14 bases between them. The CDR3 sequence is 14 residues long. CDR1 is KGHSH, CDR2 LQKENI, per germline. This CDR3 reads CASSSTGGHTEAFF. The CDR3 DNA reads TGTGCCAGCTCCTCAACGGGGGGGCACACTGAAGCTTTCTTT.

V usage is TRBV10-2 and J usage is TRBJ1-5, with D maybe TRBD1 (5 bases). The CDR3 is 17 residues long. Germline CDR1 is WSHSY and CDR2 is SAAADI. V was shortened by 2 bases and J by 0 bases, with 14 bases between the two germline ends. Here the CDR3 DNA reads TGCGCCAGCAGTGAGGCTCAGGGAGTCAATAGCAATCAGCCCCAGCATTTT. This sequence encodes CASSEAQGVNSNQPQHF.

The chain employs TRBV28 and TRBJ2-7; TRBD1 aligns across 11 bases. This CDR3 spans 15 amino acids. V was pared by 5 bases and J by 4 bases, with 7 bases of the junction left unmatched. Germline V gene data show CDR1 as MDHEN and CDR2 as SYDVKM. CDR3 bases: TGTGCCAGCAGTCCACCCGGGACAGGGGGATACGAGCAGTACTTC. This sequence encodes CASSPPGTGGYEQYF.

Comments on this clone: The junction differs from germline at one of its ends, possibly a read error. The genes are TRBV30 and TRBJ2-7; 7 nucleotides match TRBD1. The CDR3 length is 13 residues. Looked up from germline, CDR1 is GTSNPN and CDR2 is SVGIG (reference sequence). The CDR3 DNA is TGTGCCTGGAGTGACCAGACAGGGAAGCCGGTTTGCTTC. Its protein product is CAWSDQTGKPVCF.